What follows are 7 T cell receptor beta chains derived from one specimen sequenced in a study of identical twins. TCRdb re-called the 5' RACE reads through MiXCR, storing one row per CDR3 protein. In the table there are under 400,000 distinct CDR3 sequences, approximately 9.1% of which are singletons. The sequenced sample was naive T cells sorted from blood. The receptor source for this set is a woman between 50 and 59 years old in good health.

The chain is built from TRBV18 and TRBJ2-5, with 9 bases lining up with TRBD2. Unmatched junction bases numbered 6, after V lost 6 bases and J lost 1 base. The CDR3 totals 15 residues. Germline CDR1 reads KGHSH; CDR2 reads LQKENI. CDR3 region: CASSMTSGFQETQYF. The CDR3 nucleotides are TGTGCCAGCTCCATGACTAGCGGCTTCCAAGAGACCCAGTACTTC.

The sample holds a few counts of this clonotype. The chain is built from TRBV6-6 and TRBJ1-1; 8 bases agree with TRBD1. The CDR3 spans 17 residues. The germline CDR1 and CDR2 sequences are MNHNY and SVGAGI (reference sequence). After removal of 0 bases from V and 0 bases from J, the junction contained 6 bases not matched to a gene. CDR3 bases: TGTGCCAGCAGTTACTCGAGGGGACAGGCGTTGAACACTGAAGCTTTCTTT. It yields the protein CASSYSRGQALNTEAFF.

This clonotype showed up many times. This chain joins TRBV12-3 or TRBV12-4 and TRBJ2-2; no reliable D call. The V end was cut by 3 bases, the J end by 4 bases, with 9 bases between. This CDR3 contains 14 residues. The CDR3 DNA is TGTGCCAGCAGTTTCGGCCCTTCCACCGGGGAGCTGTTTTTT. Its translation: CASSFGPSTGELFF.

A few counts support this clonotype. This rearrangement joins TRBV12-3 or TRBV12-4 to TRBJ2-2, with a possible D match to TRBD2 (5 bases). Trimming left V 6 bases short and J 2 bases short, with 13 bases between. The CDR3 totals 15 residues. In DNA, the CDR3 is TGTGCCAGCAGGGCTTATGCGGGTAACACCGGGGAGCTGTTTTTT. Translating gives CASRAYAGNTGELFF.

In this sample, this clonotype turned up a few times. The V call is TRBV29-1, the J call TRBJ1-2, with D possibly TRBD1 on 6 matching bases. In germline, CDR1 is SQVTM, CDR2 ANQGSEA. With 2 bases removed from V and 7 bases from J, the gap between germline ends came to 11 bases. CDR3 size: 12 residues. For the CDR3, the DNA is TGCAGCGTTGAATCAGGGGCGGGTGGCTACACCTTC. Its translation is CSVESGAGGYTF.

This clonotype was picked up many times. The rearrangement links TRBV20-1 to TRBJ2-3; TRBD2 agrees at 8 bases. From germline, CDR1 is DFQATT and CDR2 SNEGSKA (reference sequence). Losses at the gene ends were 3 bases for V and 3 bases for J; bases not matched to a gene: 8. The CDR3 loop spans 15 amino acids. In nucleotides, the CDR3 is TGCAGTGCTAGCGGTAGCGGGATATTAACAGATACGCAGTATTTT. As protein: CSASGSGILTDTQYF.

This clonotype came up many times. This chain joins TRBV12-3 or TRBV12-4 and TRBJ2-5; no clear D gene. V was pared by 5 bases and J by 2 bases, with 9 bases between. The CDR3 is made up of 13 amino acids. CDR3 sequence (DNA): TGTGCCAGCAGTCCGGGTCCACAAGAGACCCAGTACTTC. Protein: CASSPGPQETQYF.